The rows below give T cell receptor beta chains drawn from one sample of a study of regulatory T cells in long-lasting Graves disease. TCRdb analysed the multiplex PCR reads with MiXCR anew, one entry per CDR3 protein. Among about 200,000 distinct CDR3 sequences listed, about a sixth were seen once. Source: peripheral blood mononuclear cells (PBMCs), taken at new diagnosis, from a patient treated with antithyroid drugs. These receptors were obtained from a female donor with Graves disease. CDR3s include the opening cysteine and the closing phenylalanine or tryptophan.

j_call v_call cdr3_aa
TRBJ1-2 TRBV3-1 CASSQGHVGYTF
TRBJ2-3 TRBV12-3/TRBV12-4 CASSATSGSSDTQYF
TRBJ1-4 TRBV11-3 CASSYRLGEKLFF
TRBJ2-3 TRBV20-1 CSAKTSGRALSPDTQYF
TRBJ1-2 TRBV6-2/TRBV6-3 CASSYSSTGYMYYTF
TRBJ1-1 TRBV30 CAWIGLNTEAFF
TRBJ2-3 TRBV3-1 CASSQETGGDTQYF
TRBJ2-3 TRBV20-1 CSARTDRGHTDTQYF
TRBJ2-7 TRBV28 CASRTWDNYEQYF
TRBJ2-4 TRBV6-2/TRBV6-3 CASQISRNIQYF
TRBJ1-1 TRBV5-6 CASSKEDRGGREAFF
TRBJ2-3 TRBV20-1 CSVRALGDYSTDTQYF
TRBJ2-1 TRBV11-2 CASTYTGSGNEQFF
TRBJ1-1 TRBV2 CASRLSTVNTEAFF
TRBJ2-7 TRBV20-1 CSARKRLVSLSEQYF
TRBJ1-2 TRBV18 CASSPQGNYGYTF
TRBJ2-2 TRBV19 CASSIERPSARLASGELFF
TRBJ1-2 TRBV7-8 CASSLAPGAGYGYTF
TRBJ2-7 TRBV6-1 CASRGTRSSYEQYF
TRBJ2-2 TRBV29-1 CSVEKRGLTGELFF
TRBJ2-5 TRBV6-5 CASSYSGGRETQYF
TRBJ1-2 TRBV2 CASSGTGDGYTF
TRBJ2-1 TRBV7-2 CASSLVTRIRSYNEQFF
TRBJ1-4 TRBV10-2 CASSDRGANEKLFF
TRBJ2-2 TRBV6-1 CASSTQGANTGELFF